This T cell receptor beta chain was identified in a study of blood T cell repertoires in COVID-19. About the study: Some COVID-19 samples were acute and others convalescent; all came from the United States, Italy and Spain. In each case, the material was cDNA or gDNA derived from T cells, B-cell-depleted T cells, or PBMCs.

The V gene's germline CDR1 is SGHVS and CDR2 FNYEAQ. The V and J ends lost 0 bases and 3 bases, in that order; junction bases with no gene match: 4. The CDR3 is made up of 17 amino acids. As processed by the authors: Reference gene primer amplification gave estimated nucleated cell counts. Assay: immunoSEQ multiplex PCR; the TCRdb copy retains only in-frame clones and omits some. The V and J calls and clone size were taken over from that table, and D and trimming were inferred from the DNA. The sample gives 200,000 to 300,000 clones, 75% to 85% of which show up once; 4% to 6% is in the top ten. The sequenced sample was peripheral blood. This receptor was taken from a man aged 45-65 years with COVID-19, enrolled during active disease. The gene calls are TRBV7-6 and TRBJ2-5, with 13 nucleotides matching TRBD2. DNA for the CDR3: TGTGCCAGCAGCTTAGCCCAGACTAGCGGGGGGAAAGAGACCCAGTACTTC. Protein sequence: CASSLAQTSGGKETQYF.